The rows below give T cell receptor beta chains drawn from one sample of a study of shared clonotypes between healthy human individuals. Repertoires were generated with immunoSEQ multiplex PCR, while TCRdb's copy carries only in-frame clones and drops some. The sample lists millions of clones, roughly 94% occurring once. Sequences were obtained from naive CD4+ T cells sorted from blood. The receptors stem from a man younger than 35 in good health. CDR3s include the opening cysteine and the closing phenylalanine or tryptophan. The order of the fields is CDR3 DNA, CDR3 protein, J gene, V gene, clone size, D gene. A D gene is named only where the DNA matches it firmly. Some rows have no size entry. The others give once, few or many, or a class for an expanded clone.

DNA: TGCGCCAGCACTCCAGGGGATAATCAGCCCCAGCATTTT
CDR3: CASTPGDNQPQHF
J: TRBJ1-5
V: TRBV10-1
size: .
D: .

DNA: TGTGCCAGCAGCTTGGACCGTTCCGGGACCCTCCACTTT
CDR3: CASSLDRSGTLHF
J: TRBJ1-6
V: TRBV7-2
size: .
D: .

DNA: TGTGCCAGCAGCTCATTCGGGCAGTCCGTGGCAGAGACCCAGTACTTC
CDR3: CASSSFGQSVAETQYF
J: TRBJ2-5
V: TRBV6-6
size: .
D: .

DNA: TGTGCCAGTAGTATGACGGGAGGGCCCTACGAGCAGTACTTC
CDR3: CASSMTGGPYEQYF
J: TRBJ2-7
V: TRBV19
size: .
D: TRBD2

DNA: TGTGCCAGCAGAAAGATGAACACCGGGGAGCTGTTTTTT
CDR3: CASRKMNTGELFF
J: TRBJ2-2
V: TRBV6-5
size: .
D: .

DNA: TGTGCCAGCAGTGAAGTCAGGGAATCGAGAAACACCATATATTTT
CDR3: CASSEVRESRNTIYF
J: TRBJ1-3
V: TRBV6-1
size: .
D: .

DNA: TGTGCCAGCAGTCGGGCCGCAACTAATGAAAAACTGTTTTTT
CDR3: CASSRAATNEKLFF
J: TRBJ1-4
V: TRBV28
size: .
D: .

DNA: TGTGCCAGCAGCGCAACCGGGACAGGGGAGGGTGGCTACACCTTC
CDR3: CASSATGTGEGGYTF
J: TRBJ1-2
V: TRBV9
size: .
D: TRBD1

DNA: TGTGCCAGCGCAGCCTTCAGGACTGAAGCTTTCTTT
CDR3: CASAAFRTEAFF
J: TRBJ1-1
V: TRBV11-2
size: .
D: .

DNA: TGTGCCAGCAGCGTAGTAACTGACCCCTATGGCTACACCTTC
CDR3: CASSVVTDPYGYTF
J: TRBJ1-2
V: TRBV9
size: .
D: .

DNA: TGTGCCAGCAGAACGACTAGCGCCCACGAGCAGTACTTC
CDR3: CASRTTSAHEQYF
J: TRBJ2-7
V: TRBV2
size: .
D: TRBD2

DNA: TGTGCCAGCAGTGTTGGTTACTCCTACGAGCAGTACTTC
CDR3: CASSVGYSYEQYF
J: TRBJ2-7
V: TRBV2
size: .
D: .

DNA: TGTGCCAGTAGTACGACTACAGGTCACATAGCCAAAAACATTCAGTACTTC
CDR3: CASSTTTGHIAKNIQYF
J: TRBJ2-4
V: TRBV19
size: .
D: .

DNA: TGTGCCAGCAGTCCTACAGGGACCGGAAACACCATATATTTT
CDR3: CASSPTGTGNTIYF
J: TRBJ1-3
V: TRBV2
size: few
D: .

DNA: TGTGCCAGCAGTTTAGGACAGGGCAAAGAGACCCAGTACTTC
CDR3: CASSLGQGKETQYF
J: TRBJ2-5
V: TRBV27
size: .
D: TRBD1

DNA: TGTGCCAGCAGCCCAAAACACTATGAGCAGTTCTTC
CDR3: CASSPKHYEQFF
J: TRBJ2-1
V: TRBV7-2
size: .
D: .

DNA: TGTGCCAGCTCACCAGCAAGGGGGACCAGTACCTATAATTCACCCCTCCACTTT
CDR3: CASSPARGTSTYNSPLHF
J: TRBJ1-6
V: TRBV18
size: .
D: .

DNA: TGTGCCAGCAGTTTATTCCCGTCGGGGCCGGACTATGGCTACACCTTC
CDR3: CASSLFPSGPDYGYTF
J: TRBJ1-2
V: TRBV27
size: .
D: .

DNA: TGTGCCAGCAGCTTAAGACAGGGATCCTACGAGCAGTACTTC
CDR3: CASSLRQGSYEQYF
J: TRBJ2-7
V: TRBV13
size: .
D: TRBD1

DNA: TGTGCCTGGGGACCGCACGCCAAAGAGACCCAGTACTTC
CDR3: CAWGPHAKETQYF
J: TRBJ2-5
V: TRBV30
size: .
D: .

DNA: TGCGCCAGCAGCCAGACAGGGGAGGGGAATAATTCACCCCTCCACTTT
CDR3: CASSQTGEGNNSPLHF
J: TRBJ1-6
V: TRBV4-1
size: .
D: TRBD1

DNA: TGTGCCAGCAGCCTGGGAGTCGAGCAGTACTTC
CDR3: CASSLGVEQYF
J: TRBJ2-7
V: TRBV7-9
size: .
D: .

DNA: TGTGCCAGCAGCTTAGCGGGGGGGACAGAGACCCAGTACTTC
CDR3: CASSLAGGTETQYF
J: TRBJ2-5
V: TRBV7-9
size: few
D: TRBD2

DNA: TGTGCCAGCAGGGATTACACAGATACGCAGTATTTT
CDR3: CASRDYTDTQYF
J: TRBJ2-3
V: TRBV2
size: .
D: .

DNA: TGTGCCAGTAGTAGCCCACAGGGGCAAGAGACCCAGTACTTC
CDR3: CASSSPQGQETQYF
J: TRBJ2-5
V: TRBV19
size: .
D: TRBD1

DNA: TGCGCCAGCAGCTTCCTACAGGAGTCTCGCTACAATGAGCAGTTCTTC
CDR3: CASSFLQESRYNEQFF
J: TRBJ2-1
V: TRBV5-1
size: .
D: .